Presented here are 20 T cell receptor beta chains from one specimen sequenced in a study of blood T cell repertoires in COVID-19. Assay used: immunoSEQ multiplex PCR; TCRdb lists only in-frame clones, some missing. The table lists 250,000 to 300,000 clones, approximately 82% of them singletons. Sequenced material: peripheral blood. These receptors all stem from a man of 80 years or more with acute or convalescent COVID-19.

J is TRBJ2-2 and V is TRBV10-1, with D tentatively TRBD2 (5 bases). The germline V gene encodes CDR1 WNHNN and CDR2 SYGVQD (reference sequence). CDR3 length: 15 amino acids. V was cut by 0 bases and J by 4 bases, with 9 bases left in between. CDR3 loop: CASSESGRATGELFF. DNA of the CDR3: TGCGCCAGCAGTGAGTCAGGGAGAGCCACCGGGGAGCTGTTTTTT.

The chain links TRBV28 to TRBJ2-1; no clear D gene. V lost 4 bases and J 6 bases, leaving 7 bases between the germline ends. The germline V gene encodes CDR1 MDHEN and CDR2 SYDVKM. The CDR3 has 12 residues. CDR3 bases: TGTGCCAGCAGTTGGGCCTCCAATGAGCAGTTCTTC. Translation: CASSWASNEQFF.

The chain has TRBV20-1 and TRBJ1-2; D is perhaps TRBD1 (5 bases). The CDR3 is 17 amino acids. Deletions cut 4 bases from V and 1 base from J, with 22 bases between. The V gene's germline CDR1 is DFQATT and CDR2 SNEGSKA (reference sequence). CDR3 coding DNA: TGCAGTGCTAATGACCCTTGGGGCCAAGCGGGTAACTATGGCTACACCTTC. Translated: CSANDPWGQAGNYGYTF.

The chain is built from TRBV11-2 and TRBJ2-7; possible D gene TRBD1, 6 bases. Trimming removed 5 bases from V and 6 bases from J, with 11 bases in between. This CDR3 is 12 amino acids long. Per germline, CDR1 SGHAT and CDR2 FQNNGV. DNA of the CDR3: TGTGCCAGCAGCCGATCAGGGGTCGAGCAGTACTTC. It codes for CASSRSGVEQYF.

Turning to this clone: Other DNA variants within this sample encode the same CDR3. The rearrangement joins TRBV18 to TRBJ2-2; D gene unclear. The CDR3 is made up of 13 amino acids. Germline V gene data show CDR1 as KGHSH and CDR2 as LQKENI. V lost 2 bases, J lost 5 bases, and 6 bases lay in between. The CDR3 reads CASSPSGTGELFF. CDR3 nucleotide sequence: TGTGCCAGCTCACCATCAGGTACCGGGGAGCTGTTTTTT.

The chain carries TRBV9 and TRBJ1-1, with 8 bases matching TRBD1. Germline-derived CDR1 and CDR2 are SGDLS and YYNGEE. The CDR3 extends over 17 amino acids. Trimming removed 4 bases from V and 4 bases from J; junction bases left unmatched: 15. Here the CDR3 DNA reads TGTGCCAGCAGCCCTCAAAGACAGGGGTGGGCGGTCACTGAAGCTTTCTTT. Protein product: CASSPQRQGWAVTEAFF.

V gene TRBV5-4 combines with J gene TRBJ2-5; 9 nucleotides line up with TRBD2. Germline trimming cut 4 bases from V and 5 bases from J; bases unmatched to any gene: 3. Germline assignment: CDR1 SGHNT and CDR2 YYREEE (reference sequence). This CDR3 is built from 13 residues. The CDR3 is CASSVAGVETQYF. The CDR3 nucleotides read TGTGCCAGCAGCGTAGCGGGAGTTGAGACCCAGTACTTC. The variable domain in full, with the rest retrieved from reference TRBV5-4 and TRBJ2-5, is ETGVTQSPTHLIKTRGQQVTLRCSSQSGHNTVSWYQQALGQGPQFIFQYYREEENGRGNFPPRFSGLQFPNYSSELNVNALELDDSALYLCASSVAGVETQYFGPGTRLLVL.

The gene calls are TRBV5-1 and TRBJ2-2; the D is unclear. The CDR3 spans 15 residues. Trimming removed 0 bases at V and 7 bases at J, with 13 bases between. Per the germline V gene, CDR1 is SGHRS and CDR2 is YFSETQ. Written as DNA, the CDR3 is TGCGCCAGCAGCTTGGCCGAGTTCGGAGTCGGGGAGCTGTTTTTT. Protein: CASSLAEFGVGELFF.

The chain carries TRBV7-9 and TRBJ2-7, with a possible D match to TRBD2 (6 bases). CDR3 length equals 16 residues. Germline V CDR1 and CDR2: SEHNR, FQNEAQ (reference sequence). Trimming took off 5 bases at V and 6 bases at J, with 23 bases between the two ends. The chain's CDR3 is CASSPPGVGVIGEQYF. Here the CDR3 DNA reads TGTGCCAGCAGCCCGCCGGGGGTGGGGGTAATTGGCGAGCAGTACTTC.

CDR3 bases: TGCGCCAGCAGCGCGGGACAGGGGGGTTCAGATACGCAGTATTTT. Amino acids: CASSAGQGGSDTQYF. This rearrangement joins TRBV5-1 to TRBJ2-3; 11 nucleotides match TRBD1. CDR3 size: 15 residues. Losses at the gene ends were 4 bases for V and 4 bases for J; bases not matched to a gene: 5. Germline CDR1 reads SGHRS; CDR2 reads YFSETQ.

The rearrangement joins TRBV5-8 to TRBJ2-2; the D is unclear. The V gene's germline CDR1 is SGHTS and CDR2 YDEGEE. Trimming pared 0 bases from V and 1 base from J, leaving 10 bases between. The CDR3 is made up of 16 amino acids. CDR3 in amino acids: CASSLGQVLNTGELFF. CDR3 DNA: TGTGCCAGCAGCTTGGGGCAGGTCCTGAACACCGGGGAGCTGTTTTTT.

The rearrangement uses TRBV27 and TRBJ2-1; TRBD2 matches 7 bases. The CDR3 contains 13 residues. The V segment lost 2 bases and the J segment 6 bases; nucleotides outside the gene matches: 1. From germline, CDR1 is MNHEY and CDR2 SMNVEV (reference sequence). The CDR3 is CASSLREANEQFF. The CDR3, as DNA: TGTGCCAGCAGTTTACGGGAGGCCAATGAGCAGTTCTTC.

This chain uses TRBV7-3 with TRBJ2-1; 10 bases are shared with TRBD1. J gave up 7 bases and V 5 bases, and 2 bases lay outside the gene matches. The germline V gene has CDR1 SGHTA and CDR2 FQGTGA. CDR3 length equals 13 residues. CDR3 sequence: CASSRQGANEQFF. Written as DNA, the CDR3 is TGTGCCAGCAGCAGACAGGGGGCGAATGAGCAGTTCTTC.

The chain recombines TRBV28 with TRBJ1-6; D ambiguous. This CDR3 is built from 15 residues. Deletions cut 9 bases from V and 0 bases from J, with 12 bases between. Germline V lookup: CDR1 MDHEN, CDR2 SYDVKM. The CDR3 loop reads CASTIGSSYNSPLHF. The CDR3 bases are TGTGCCAGTACTATTGGGAGCTCCTATAATTCACCCCTCCACTTT.

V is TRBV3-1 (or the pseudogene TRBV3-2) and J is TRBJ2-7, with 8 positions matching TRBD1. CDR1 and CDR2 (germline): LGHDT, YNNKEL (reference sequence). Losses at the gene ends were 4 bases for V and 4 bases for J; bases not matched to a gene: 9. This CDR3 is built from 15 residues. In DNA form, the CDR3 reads TGTGCCAGCAGCCTCGGGACAGGCGGTACTTACGAGCAGTACTTC. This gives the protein CASSLGTGGTYEQYF.

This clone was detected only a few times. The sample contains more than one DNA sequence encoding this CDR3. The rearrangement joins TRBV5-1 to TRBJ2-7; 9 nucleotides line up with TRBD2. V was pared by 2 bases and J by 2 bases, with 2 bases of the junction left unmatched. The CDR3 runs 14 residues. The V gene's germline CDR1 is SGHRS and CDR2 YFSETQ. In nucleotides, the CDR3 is TGCGCCAGCAGCTTAGCGGGAGGCACCTACGAGCAGTACTTC. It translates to CASSLAGGTYEQYF.

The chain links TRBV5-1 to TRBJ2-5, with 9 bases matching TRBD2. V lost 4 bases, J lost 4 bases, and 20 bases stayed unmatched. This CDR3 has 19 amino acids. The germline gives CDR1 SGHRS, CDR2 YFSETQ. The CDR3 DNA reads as TGCGCCAGCAGCCCGGGGGCAGAAGGTAGCGGGAGAGGCGGAGAGACCCAGTACTTC. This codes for CASSPGAEGSGRGGETQYF.

CDR3 region: CASSALAGLQNTEAFF. The DNA of the CDR3 is TGCGCCAGCAGTGCTCTAGCGGGGCTCCAGAACACTGAAGCTTTCTTT. The rearrangement links TRBV10-2 to TRBJ1-1, with a weak D call TRBD1 (5 bases). V shed 4 bases and J shed 1 base, with 16 bases lying between them. This CDR3 has 16 amino acids. Germline V CDR1 and CDR2: WSHSY, SAAADI.

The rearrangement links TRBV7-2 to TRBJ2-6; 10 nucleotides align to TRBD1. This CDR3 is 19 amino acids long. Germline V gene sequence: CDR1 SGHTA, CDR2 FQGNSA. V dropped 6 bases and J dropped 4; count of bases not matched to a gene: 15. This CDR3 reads CASRQIPGQGMPGANVLTF. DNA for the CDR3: TGTGCCAGCAGACAAATACCGGGACAGGGGATGCCCGGGGCCAACGTCCTGACTTTC.

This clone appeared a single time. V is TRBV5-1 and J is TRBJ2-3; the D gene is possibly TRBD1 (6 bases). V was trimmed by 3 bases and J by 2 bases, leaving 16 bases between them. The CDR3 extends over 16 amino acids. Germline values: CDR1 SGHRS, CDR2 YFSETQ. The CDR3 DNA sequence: TGCGCCAGCAGCTCCGGACAGACTCATGACACAGATACGCAGTATTTT. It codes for CASSSGQTHDTDTQYF. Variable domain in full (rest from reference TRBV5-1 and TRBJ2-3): KAGVTQTPRYLIKTRGQQVTLSCSPISGHRSVSWYQQTPGQGLQFLFEYFSETQRNKGNFPGRFSGRQFSNSRSEMNVSTLELGDSALYLCASSSGQTHDTDTQYFGPGTRLTVL.